The 2 T cell receptor beta chains reported below all come from one sample, sequenced in a study of CD8 T cells in ankylosing spondylitis. Study-level points and caveats: A TCR beta motif of eight or nine highly homologous variants seemed to mark ankylosing spondylitis blood.

Their cognate antigens are unknown. TCRdb passed the 5' RACE reads through MiXCR, listing each CDR3 protein once. Here the sample spans hundreds of thousands of distinct CDR3 sequences, roughly 12% being singletons. Material: blood, either unsorted or a sorted T cell fraction (not recorded which). The receptors were sampled from a male donor with ankylosing spondylitis.

This clonotype was seen many times. J is TRBJ1-2 and V is TRBV20-1; D is possibly TRBD1 (5 bases). Germline V gene data show CDR1 as DFQATT and CDR2 as SNEGSKA (reference sequence). CDR3 length equals 13 residues. V lost 6 bases and J 4 bases, leaving 15 bases between the germline ends. This chain's CDR3 is CSAPRWGVYGYTF. In DNA, the CDR3 is TGCAGTGCGCCTCGGTGGGGCGTCTATGGCTACACCTTC.

This chain links TRBV7-2 with TRBJ2-5; D is possibly TRBD2 (6 bases). The V gene's germline CDR1 is SGHTA and CDR2 FQGNSA. V lost 3 bases, J lost 1 base, and 12 bases lay in between. The CDR3 sequence is 15 residues long. CDR3 loop: CASSLTGGRQETQYF. The DNA for the CDR3 is TGTGCCAGCAGCTTGACCGGGGGTCGCCAAGAGACCCAGTACTTC.